Below, 8 T cell receptor beta chains from the same sample are listed, as sequenced in a study of response to subunit inactivated influenza vaccine. TCRdb redid the calling of the RT-PCR reads with MiXCR, one entry per CDR3 protein. The data contain around 710,000 distinct CDR3 sequences, about 14% of them singletons. The source material was PBMCs from blood, sampled around two weeks before vaccination. The receptors come from a man over 45 who received an inactivated influenza vaccine.

This clonotype was seen a few times. This chain uses TRBV2 with TRBJ2-7; 9 bases agree with TRBD1. Germline CDR1 reads SNHLY; CDR2 reads FYNNEI. Trimming took 5 bases from V and 7 from J; bases not matched to a gene: 9. The CDR3 is 14 residues long. The CDR3 DNA sequence: TGTGCCAGCAGTCCGGGACAGGGACTCCTTGAGCAGTACTTC. Translation gives CASSPGQGLLEQYF. Supplemented by reference TRBV2 and TRBJ2-7, the full variable domain reads EPEVTQTPSHQVTQMGQEVILRCVPISNHLYFYWYRQILGQKVEFLVSFYNNEISEKSEIFDDQFSVERPDGSNFTLKIRSTKLEDSAMYFCASSPGQGLLEQYFGPGTRLTVT.

The gene calls are TRBV7-2 and TRBJ2-5, with no clear D. The V gene lost 5 bases and the J gene lost 4 bases, with 14 bases spanning the gap. CDR3 length: 14 residues. Germline CDR1 and CDR2: SGHTA and FQGNSA. CDR3 sequence: CASSPPASRETQYF. For the CDR3, the DNA is TGTGCCAGCAGCCCCCCAGCGTCTAGAGAGACCCAGTACTTC.

The chain couples TRBV12-3 or TRBV12-4 to TRBJ2-3, with 9 bases identical to TRBD1. The CDR3 has 15 amino acids. V gave up 7 bases and J gave up 8 bases; unmatched junction bases: 13. The CDR3 protein is CASTGQGLAWGTQYF. CDR3 sequence (DNA): TGTGCCAGCACGGGACAGGGATTGGCTTGGGGTACGCAGTATTTT.

The chain combines TRBV3-1 with TRBJ1-5; D uncertain. In germline, CDR1 is LGHDT, CDR2 YNNKEL (reference sequence). Trimming removed 0 bases from V and 6 bases from J, with 15 bases in between. The CDR3 extends over 16 amino acids. The CDR3 loop is CASSQDGRIEPQPQHF. The DNA of the CDR3 is TGTGCCAGCAGCCAAGATGGTAGAATCGAACCTCAGCCCCAGCATTTT.

V gene TRBV4-2 combines with J gene TRBJ2-7; tentatively, D is TRBD1 (8 bases). Germline V gene sequence: CDR1 LGHNA, CDR2 YNFKEQ. V lost 0 bases, J lost 2 bases, and 14 bases lay in between. The CDR3 has 16 amino acids. This chain's CDR3 is CASSQESTGGAYEQYF. CDR3 nucleotide sequence: TGTGCCAGCAGCCAAGAGTCTACAGGGGGGGCCTACGAGCAGTACTTC.

The chain couples TRBV20-1 to TRBJ1-6; 7 bases line up with TRBD1. The CDR3 has 17 residues. The V gene end was trimmed by 0 bases and the J gene end by 7 bases; junction bases not matched to a gene: 12. In germline, CDR1 is DFQATT, CDR2 SNEGSKA (reference sequence). CDR3 sequence (DNA): TGCAGTGCTAGAGATATTGCAGGGGGAATCGGGAATTCACCCCTCCACTTT. Protein: CSARDIAGGIGNSPLHF.

This clonotype has at least ten counts. V is TRBV7-9 and J is TRBJ1-1; the D is unclear. Germline assignment: CDR1 SEHNR and CDR2 FQNEAQ (reference sequence). The CDR3 runs 12 residues. The V gene lost 5 bases and the J gene lost 7 bases, with 11 bases spanning the gap. CDR3 amino acids: CASSPLGIEAFF. DNA of the CDR3: TGTGCCAGCAGCCCCTTAGGGATTGAAGCTTTCTTT.

In this sample, this clonotype turned up many times. The rearrangement links TRBV5-1 to TRBJ1-5; the D gene is possibly TRBD1 (5 bases). This CDR3 contains 14 residues. With 1 base removed from V and 7 bases from J, the gap between germline ends came to 12 bases. Germline CDR1 and CDR2: SGHRS and YFSETQ. This CDR3 reads CASSLQGTGQPQHF. CDR3 sequence (DNA): TGCGCCAGCAGCTTGCAGGGTACGGGACAGCCCCAGCATTTT.